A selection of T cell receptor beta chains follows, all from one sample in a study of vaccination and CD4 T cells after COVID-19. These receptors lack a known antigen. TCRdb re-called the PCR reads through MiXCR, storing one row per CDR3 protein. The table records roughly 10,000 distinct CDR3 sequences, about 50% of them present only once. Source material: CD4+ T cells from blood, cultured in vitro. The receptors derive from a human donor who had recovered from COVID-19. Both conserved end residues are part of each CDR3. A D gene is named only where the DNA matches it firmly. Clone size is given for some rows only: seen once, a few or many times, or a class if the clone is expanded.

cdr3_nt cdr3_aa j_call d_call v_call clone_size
TGTGCCAGCAGCTTTAAGCCGGGACAGTGGAACTATGGCTACACCTTC CASSFKPGQWNYGYTF TRBJ1-2 TRBD1 TRBV11-3 .
TGTGCTAGCAGCCCCGGGGGGCTAGCGTCCGGGGAGCTGTTTTTT CASSPGGLASGELFF TRBJ2-2 . TRBV7-7 few
TGTGCCAGCAGCCAAGTCGGACTAGCGGGACGCTCCTACAATGAGCAGTTCTTC CASSQVGLAGRSYNEQFF TRBJ2-1 TRBD2 TRBV3-1 .
TGTGCCACCAGTGGGAGCGGGAGACCCTACAATGAGCAGTTCTTC CATSGSGRPYNEQFF TRBJ2-1 TRBD2 TRBV24-1 few
TGTGCCAGCAGTCAAAGCGGAGCGGAGAACACCGGGGAGCTGTTTTTT CASSQSGAENTGELFF TRBJ2-2 . TRBV6-1 .
TGTGCCAGTAGTGGAACCCGGGTGGACAGGGAGACCTACGAGCAGTACTTC CASSGTRVDRETYEQYF TRBJ2-7 TRBD1 TRBV19 .
TGTGCCAGCAGCCATGAGATAGCGGGATCCAATGAGCAGTTCTTC CASSHEIAGSNEQFF TRBJ2-1 TRBD2 TRBV6-2/TRBV6-3 .
TGCAGTGCAGCCCCCGGGTCGTTGGCCTACGAGCAGTACTTC CSAAPGSLAYEQYF TRBJ2-7 . TRBV20-1 .
TGCAGTGCCAGCCGGGAACCAAGCACAGATACGCAGTATTTT CSASREPSTDTQYF TRBJ2-3 . TRBV20-1 .
TGTGCCACCAGCAGACAATCCGGAGGGGGACTAGGGGCCGAGCAGTACTTC CATSRQSGGGLGAEQYF TRBJ2-7 TRBD2 TRBV15 once
TGTGCCAGCAGTTTATTCGGCTCGGGGACTCTGAACACTGAAGCTTTCTTT CASSLFGSGTLNTEAFF TRBJ1-1 . TRBV27 few
TGTGCCAGCAGCTTAACTAGCGGGAACGATATGACGCAGTATTTT CASSLTSGNDMTQYF TRBJ2-3 TRBD2 TRBV7-2 .
TGTGCCAGCAGTGCGGAGACTAGCAGCACAGATACGCAGTATTTT CASSAETSSTDTQYF TRBJ2-3 TRBD2 TRBV2 .
TGTGCCAGCAGCTTAGCGGCAGGGGAGGACAATTCACCCCTCCACTTT CASSLAAGEDNSPLHF TRBJ1-6 . TRBV7-9 .
TGTGCCAGCCGTTCCTCTCCGTCGTACGAGCAGTACTTC CASRSSPSYEQYF TRBJ2-7 . TRBV6-2/TRBV6-3 .
TGTGCCAGCAAGTACAGGGGGCGAATGTACAATGAGCAGTTCTTC CASKYRGRMYNEQFF TRBJ2-1 TRBD1 TRBV6-2/TRBV6-3 few
TGTGCCAGCAGGACACGACTAGCGAACACCGGGGAGCTGTTTTTT CASRTRLANTGELFF TRBJ2-2 . TRBV7-2 .
TGTGCCAGCAGCGTATCCGGGACAGGCGAAGAGACCCAGTACTTC CASSVSGTGEETQYF TRBJ2-5 TRBD1 TRBV7-3 .
TGTGCCAGCTCACGACCAGTGGGCGAGCAGTACTTC CASSRPVGEQYF TRBJ2-7 . TRBV18 .
TGTGCCACCCAGGCTAGCCGGTACAATGAGCAGTTCTTC CATQASRYNEQFF TRBJ2-1 . TRBV24-1 .
TGTGCCAGCACCTATTACTTCATTTTGGCGGGAGTTACCCACGAGCAGTACTTC CASTYYFILAGVTHEQYF TRBJ2-7 . TRBV21-1 few
TGTGCCAGCAGTGACACCATGAACACTGAAGCTTTCTTT CASSDTMNTEAFF TRBJ1-1 . TRBV6-2/TRBV6-3 .
TGTGCCAGCAGTTACTCGATGGGCAATGAGCAGTTCTTC CASSYSMGNEQFF TRBJ2-1 . TRBV6-5 .
TGCAGTGCTGGAGCGGCGGGGGTCGGGCGCACTGAAGCTTTCTTT CSAGAAGVGRTEAFF TRBJ1-1 . TRBV20-1 .
TGCGCCAGCAGCCTAATGGGCCAGGGGGTCGGGGATGGCTACACCTTC CASSLMGQGVGDGYTF TRBJ1-2 TRBD1 TRBV5-1 .
TGCAGTGCTAGGGGCTATACGAACACCGGGGAGCTGTTTTTT CSARGYTNTGELFF TRBJ2-2 . TRBV20-1 once